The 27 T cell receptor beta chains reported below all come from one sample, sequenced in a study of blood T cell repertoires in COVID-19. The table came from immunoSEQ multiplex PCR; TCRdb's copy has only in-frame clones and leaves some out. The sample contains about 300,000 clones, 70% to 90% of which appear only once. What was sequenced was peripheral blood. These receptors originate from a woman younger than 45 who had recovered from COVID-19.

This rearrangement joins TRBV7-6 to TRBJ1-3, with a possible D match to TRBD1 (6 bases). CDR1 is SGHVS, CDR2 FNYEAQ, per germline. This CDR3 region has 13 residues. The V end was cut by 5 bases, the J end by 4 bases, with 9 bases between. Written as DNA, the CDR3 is TGTGCCAGCAGCACCGGACAGGGAAACACCATATATTTT. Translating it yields CASSTGQGNTIYF.

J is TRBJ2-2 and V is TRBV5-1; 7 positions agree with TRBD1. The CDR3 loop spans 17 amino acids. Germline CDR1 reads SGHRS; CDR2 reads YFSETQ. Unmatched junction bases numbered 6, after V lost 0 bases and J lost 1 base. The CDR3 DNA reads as TGCGCCAGCAGCTTGGGGGCAGGGGGAAAGAACACCGGGGAGCTGTTTTTT. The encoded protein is CASSLGAGGKNTGELFF.

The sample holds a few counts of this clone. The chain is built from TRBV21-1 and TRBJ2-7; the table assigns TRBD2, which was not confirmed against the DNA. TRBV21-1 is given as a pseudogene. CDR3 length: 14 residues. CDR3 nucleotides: TGTGCCAGACCAACCGGGGGGTGCTCCTACGAGCAGTACTTC. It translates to CARPTGGCSYEQYF.

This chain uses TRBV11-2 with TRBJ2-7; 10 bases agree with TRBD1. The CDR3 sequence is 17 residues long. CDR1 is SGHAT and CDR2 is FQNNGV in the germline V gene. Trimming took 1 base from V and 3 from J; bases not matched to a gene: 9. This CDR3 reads CASSLVGFGTGVYEQYF. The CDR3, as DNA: TGTGCCAGCAGCTTAGTGGGGTTTGGGACAGGGGTCTACGAGCAGTACTTC.

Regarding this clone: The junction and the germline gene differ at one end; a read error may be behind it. The CDR3 protein is CASRGHTRSEALF. Written as DNA, the CDR3 is TGTGCCAGCCGAGGGCATACTCGGAGTGAAGCTTTGTTT. J is TRBJ1-1 and V is TRBV19; no reliable D call. Germline V gene sequence: CDR1 LNHDA, CDR2 SQIVND (reference sequence). The CDR3 covers 13 residues.

The DNA for the CDR3 is TGTGCCAGCAGCTCCCGCTCTGGAAACACCATATATTTT. As protein: CASSSRSGNTIYF. The chain joins TRBV7-2 to TRBJ1-3; D remains unclear. Germline V gene sequence: CDR1 SGHTA, CDR2 FQGNSA. Trimming stripped 4 bases from V and 0 bases from J, with 4 bases between. The CDR3 sequence is 13 residues long.

CDR3 loop: CASIRDRVSYNEQFF. For the CDR3, the DNA is TGTGCCAGCATCCGGGACAGGGTCTCCTACAATGAGCAGTTCTTC. This chain connects TRBV2 to TRBJ2-1, with 9 bases lining up with TRBD1. Germline CDR1 is SNHLY and CDR2 is FYNNEI. CDR3 length equals 15 residues. Losses at the gene ends were 7 bases for V and 0 bases for J; bases not matched to a gene: 4.

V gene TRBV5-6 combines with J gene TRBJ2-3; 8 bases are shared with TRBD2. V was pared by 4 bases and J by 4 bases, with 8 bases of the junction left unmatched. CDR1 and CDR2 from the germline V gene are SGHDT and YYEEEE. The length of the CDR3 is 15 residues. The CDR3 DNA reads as TGTGCCAGCAGCGTCTACGGGGGGGCCCCAGATACGCAGTATTTT. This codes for CASSVYGGAPDTQYF. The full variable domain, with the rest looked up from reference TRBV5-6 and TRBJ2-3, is DAGVTQSPTHLIKTRGQQVTLRCSPKSGHDTVSWYQQALGQGPQFIFQYYEEEERQRGNFPDRFSGHQFPNYSSELNVNALLLGDSALYLCASSVYGGAPDTQYFGPGTRLTVL.

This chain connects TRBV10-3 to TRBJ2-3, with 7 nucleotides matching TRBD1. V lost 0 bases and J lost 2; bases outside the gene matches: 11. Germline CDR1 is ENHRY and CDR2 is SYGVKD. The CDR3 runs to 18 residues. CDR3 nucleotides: TGTGCCATCAGTGAGTCATACATACAGGGGTCCCCCACAGATACGCAGTATTTT. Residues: CAISESYIQGSPTDTQYF.

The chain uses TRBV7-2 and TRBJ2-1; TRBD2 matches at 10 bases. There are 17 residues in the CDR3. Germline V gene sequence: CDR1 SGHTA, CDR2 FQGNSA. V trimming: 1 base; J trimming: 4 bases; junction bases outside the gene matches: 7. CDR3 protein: CASSLVSSGGQYNEQFF. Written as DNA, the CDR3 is TGTGCCAGCAGCTTAGTGTCTAGCGGGGGCCAATACAATGAGCAGTTCTTC.

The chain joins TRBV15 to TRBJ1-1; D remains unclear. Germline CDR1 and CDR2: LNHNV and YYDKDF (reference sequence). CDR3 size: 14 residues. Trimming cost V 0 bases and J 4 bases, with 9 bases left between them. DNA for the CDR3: TGTGCCACCAGCAGAGATATATACGGCACTGAAGCTTTCTTT. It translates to CATSRDIYGTEAFF.

The CDR3 DNA sequence: TGTGCCAGCTCACTCGTCCTCGCTAGCGGGAAAGATTTCACAGATACGCAGTATTTT. The encoded protein is CASSLVLASGKDFTDTQYF. The chain carries TRBV18 and TRBJ2-3; TRBD2 matches 9 bases. The ends lost 4 bases at V and 2 bases at J; junction bases unmatched: 16. Germline values: CDR1 KGHSH, CDR2 LQKENI. This CDR3 is 19 amino acids long.

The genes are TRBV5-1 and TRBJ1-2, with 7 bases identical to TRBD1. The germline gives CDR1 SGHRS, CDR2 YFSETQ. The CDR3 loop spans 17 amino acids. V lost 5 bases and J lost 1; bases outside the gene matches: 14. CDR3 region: CASSSVDRETFNYGYTF. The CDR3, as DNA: TGCGCCAGCAGTTCGGTAGACAGGGAGACTTTTAACTATGGCTACACCTTC.

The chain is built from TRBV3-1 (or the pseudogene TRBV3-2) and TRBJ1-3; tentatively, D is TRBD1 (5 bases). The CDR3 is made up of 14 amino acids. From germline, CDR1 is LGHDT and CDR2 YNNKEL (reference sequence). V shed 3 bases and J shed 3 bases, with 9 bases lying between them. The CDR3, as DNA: TGTGCCAGCAGCCAGCCGGGGGTTGGAAACACCATATATTTT. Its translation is CASSQPGVGNTIYF.

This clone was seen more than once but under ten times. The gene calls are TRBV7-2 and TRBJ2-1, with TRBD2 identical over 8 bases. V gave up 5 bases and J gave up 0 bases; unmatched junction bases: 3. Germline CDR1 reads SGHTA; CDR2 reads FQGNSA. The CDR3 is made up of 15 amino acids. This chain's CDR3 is CASSKSGSSYNEQFF. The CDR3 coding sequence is TGTGCCAGCAGCAAGAGCGGGAGCTCCTACAATGAGCAGTTCTTC.

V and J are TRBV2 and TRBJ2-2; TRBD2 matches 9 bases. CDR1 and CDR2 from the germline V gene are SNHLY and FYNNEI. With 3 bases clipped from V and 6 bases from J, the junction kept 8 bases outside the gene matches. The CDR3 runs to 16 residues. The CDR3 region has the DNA TGTGCCAGCAGTGACATTGCGGGGGGGATCGCCGGGGAGCTGTTTTTT. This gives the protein CASSDIAGGIAGELFF.

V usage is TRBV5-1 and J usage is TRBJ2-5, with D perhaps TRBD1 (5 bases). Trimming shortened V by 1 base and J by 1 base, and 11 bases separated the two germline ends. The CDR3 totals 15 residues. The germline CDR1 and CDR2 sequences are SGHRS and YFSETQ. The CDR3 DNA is TGCGCCAGCAGCTTGCAGCCAGGGCGCCAAGAGACCCAGTACTTC. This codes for CASSLQPGRQETQYF.

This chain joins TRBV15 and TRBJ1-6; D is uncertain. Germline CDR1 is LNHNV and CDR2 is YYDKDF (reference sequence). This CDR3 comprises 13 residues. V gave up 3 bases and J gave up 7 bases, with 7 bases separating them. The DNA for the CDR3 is TGTGCCACCAGCAGGGAGGGCAATTCACCCCTCCACTTT. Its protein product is CATSREGNSPLHF.

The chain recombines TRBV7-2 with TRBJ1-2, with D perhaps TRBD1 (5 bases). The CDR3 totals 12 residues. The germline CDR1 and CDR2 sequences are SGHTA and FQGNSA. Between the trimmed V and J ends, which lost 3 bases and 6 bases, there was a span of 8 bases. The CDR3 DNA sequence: TGTGCCAGCAGCTTCAGGGAAAATGGCTACACCTTC. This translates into CASSFRENGYTF.

Written as DNA, the CDR3 is TGTGCCACCGACGGGACATCGGATGGCTACACCTTC. Amino acid sequence: CATDGTSDGYTF. The rearrangement joins TRBV28 to TRBJ1-2; D may be TRBD1 (6 bases). The CDR3 extends over 12 amino acids. V shed 10 bases and J shed 6 bases, with 15 bases lying between them. CDR1 is MDHEN, CDR2 SYDVKM, per germline.

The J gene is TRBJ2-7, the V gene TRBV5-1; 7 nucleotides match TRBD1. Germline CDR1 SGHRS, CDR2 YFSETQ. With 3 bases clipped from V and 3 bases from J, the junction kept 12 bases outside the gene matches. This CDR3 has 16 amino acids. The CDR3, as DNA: TGCGCCAGCAGCTCACTATGGGCAGGGGGTATCTACGAGCAGTACTTC. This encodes CASSSLWAGGIYEQYF.

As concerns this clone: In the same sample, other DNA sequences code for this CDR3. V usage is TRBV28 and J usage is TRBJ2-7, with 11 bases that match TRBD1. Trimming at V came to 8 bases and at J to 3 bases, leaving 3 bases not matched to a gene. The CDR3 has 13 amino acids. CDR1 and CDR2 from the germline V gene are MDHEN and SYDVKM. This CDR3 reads CASRGTGGYEQYF. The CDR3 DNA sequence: TGTGCCAGCCGAGGGACAGGGGGCTACGAGCAGTACTTC.

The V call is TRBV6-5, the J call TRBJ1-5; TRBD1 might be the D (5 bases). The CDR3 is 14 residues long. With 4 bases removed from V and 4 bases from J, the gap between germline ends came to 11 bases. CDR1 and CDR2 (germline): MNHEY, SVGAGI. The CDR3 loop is CASSFGAINQPQHF. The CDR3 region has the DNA TGTGCCAGCAGTTTTGGGGCGATAAATCAGCCCCAGCATTTT.

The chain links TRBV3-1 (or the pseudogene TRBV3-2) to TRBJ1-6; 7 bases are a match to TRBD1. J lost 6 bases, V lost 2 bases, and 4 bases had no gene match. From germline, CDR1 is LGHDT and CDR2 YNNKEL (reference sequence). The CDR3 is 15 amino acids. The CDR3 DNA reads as TGTGCCAGCAGCCAACGTTCAGGGGGTAATTCACCCCTCCACTTT. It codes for CASSQRSGGNSPLHF.

This chain's CDR3 is CASSLVTGIEGGEQYF. The CDR3 DNA reads TGTGCCAGCAGCTTAGTGACAGGGATCGAAGGAGGGGAGCAGTACTTC. The rearrangement uses TRBV11-2 and TRBJ2-7, with TRBD1 as a possible D gene (7 bases). Trimming shortened V by 1 base and J by 7 bases, and 20 bases separated the two germline ends. This CDR3 region has 16 residues. Germline CDR1 SGHAT, CDR2 FQNNGV.

For the CDR3, the DNA is TGTGCCAGCAGCTACTACGGGGACTCCTATGGCTACACCTTC. As protein: CASSYYGDSYGYTF. The chain employs TRBV6-4 and TRBJ1-2; the D gene is possibly TRBD1 (5 bases). The CDR3 covers 14 residues. CDR1 and CDR2 from the germline V gene are MRHNA and SNTAGT. V was trimmed by 6 bases and J by 4 bases, leaving 15 bases between them.

CDR3 sequence: CASRGLAPYEQYF. Here the CDR3 DNA reads TGTGCCAGCAGGGGACTAGCCCCTTACGAGCAGTACTTC. This chain connects TRBV3-1 (or the pseudogene TRBV3-2) to TRBJ2-7; 9 nucleotides agree with TRBD2. CDR3 length equals 13 residues. Trimming took 6 bases from V and 4 from J; bases not matched to a gene: 4. Germline loops: CDR1 LGHDT, CDR2 YNNKEL (reference sequence).